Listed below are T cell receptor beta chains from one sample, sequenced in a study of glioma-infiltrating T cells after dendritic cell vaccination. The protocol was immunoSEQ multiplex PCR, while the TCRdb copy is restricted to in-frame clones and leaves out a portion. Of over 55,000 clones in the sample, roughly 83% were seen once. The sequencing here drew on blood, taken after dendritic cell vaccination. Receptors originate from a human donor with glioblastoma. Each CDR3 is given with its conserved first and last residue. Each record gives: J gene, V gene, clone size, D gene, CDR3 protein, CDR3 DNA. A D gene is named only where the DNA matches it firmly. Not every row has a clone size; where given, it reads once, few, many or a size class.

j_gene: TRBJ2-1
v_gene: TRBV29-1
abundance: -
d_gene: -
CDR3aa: CSVEAVPYNEQFF
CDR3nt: TGCAGCGTTGAAGCGGTTCCCTACAATGAGCAGTTCTTC

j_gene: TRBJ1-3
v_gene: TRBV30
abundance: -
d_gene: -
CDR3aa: CAFADGNTIYF
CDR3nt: TGTGCCTTCGCAGATGGAAACACCATATATTTT

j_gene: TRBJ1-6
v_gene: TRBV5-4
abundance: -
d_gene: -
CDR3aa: CASSLDRDNSPLHF
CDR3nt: TGTGCCAGCAGCTTGGACAGGGATAATTCACCCCTCCACTTT

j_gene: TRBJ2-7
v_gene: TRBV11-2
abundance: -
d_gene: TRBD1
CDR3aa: CASNLKGQIYEQYF
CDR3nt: TGTGCCAGCAATCTCAAGGGACAGATCTACGAGCAGTACTTC

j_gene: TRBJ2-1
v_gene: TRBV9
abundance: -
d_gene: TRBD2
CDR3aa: CASSSSGGAYNEQFF
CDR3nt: TGTGCCAGCAGCTCTAGCGGGGGGGCCTACAATGAGCAGTTCTTC

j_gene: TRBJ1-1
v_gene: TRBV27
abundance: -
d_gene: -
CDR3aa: CAIGGGRNTEAFF
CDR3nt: TGTGCGATAGGTGGGGGCAGGAACACTGAAGCTTTCTTT

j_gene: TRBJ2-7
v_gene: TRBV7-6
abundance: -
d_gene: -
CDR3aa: CASSLGPNNEQYF
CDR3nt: TGTGCCAGCAGCTTAGGGCCCAACAACGAGCAGTACTTC

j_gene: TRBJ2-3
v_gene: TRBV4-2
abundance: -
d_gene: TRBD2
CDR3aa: CASSLGLAGEIADTQYF
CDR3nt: TGTGCCAGCAGCCTAGGACTAGCGGGGGAGATTGCAGATACGCAGTATTTT

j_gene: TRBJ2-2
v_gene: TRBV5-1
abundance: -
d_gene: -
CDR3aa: CASSTSTGEGGELFF
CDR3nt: TGCGCCAGCAGCACCTCGACAGGGGAGGGCGGGGAGCTGTTTTTT

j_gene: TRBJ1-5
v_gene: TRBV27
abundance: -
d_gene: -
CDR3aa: CASSLSSGSNQPQHF
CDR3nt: TGTGCCAGCAGTTTATCGTCAGGTAGCAATCAGCCCCAGCATTTT

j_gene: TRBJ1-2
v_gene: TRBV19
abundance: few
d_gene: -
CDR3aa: CASSGGEAGGYTF
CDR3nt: TGTGCCAGTAGTGGAGGGGAGGCAGGTGGCTACACCTTC

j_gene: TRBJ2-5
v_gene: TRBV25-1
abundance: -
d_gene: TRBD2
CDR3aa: CASSEYSGVAGEETQYF
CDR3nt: TGTGCCAGCAGTGAATATAGCGGAGTAGCGGGGGAAGAGACCCAGTACTTC

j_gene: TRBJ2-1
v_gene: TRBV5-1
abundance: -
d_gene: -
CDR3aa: CASSLIDDNEQFF
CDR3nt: TGCGCCAGCAGCCTGATAGATGACAATGAGCAGTTCTTC

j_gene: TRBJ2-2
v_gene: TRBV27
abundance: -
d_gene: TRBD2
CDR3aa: CASSPHRLAGGLWELFF
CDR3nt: TGTGCCAGCAGTCCTCATCGACTAGCGGGGGGGCTTTGGGAGCTGTTTTTT

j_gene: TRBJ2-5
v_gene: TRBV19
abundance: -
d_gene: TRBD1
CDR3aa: CASRTQGALGTQYF
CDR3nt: TGTGCCAGTAGGACACAGGGGGCCCTGGGGACCCAGTACTTC

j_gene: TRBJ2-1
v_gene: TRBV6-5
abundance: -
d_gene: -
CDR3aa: CASSPRISFNEQFF
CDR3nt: TGTGCCAGCAGCCCCAGGATTTCGTTCAATGAGCAGTTCTTC

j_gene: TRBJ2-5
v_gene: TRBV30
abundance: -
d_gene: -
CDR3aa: CAWSVGGSQETQYF
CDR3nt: TGTGCCTGGAGTGTCGGGGGATCCCAAGAGACCCAGTACTTC

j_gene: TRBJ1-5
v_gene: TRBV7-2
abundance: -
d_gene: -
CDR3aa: CASSPLLFQDQPQHF
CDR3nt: TGTGCCAGCAGCCCCCTTCTTTTCCAGGATCAGCCCCAGCATTTT

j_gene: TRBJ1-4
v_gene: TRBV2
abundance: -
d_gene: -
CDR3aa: CASDTFSTNEKLFF
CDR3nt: TGTGCCAGTGACACCTTCTCAACTAATGAAAAACTGTTTTTT

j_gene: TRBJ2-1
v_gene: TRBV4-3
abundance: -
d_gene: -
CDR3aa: CASSQDGIQGGEQFF
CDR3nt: TGCGCCAGCAGCCAAGATGGCATACAGGGCGGTGAGCAGTTCTTC

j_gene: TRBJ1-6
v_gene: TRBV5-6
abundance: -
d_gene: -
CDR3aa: CASSSYRTKDSPLHF
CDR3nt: TGTGCCAGCAGCTCATACAGGACTAAGGATTCACCCCTCCACTTT

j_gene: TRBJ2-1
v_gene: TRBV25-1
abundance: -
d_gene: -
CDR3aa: CASSEPGQDNEQFF
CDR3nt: TGTGCCAGCAGTGAACCGGGACAAGACAATGAGCAGTTCTTC

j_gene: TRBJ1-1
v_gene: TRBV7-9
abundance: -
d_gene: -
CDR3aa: CASSTTSTEAFF
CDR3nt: TGTGCCAGCAGCACGACAAGTACTGAAGCTTTCTTT

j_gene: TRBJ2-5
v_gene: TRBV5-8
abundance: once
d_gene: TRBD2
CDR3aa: CASSPTSGGYQETQYF
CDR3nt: TGTGCCAGCAGCCCGACTAGCGGGGGGTACCAAGAGACCCAGTACTTC

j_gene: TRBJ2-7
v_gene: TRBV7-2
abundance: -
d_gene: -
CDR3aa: CASSLATGRISSYEQYF
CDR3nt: TGTGCCAGCAGCTTAGCGACAGGAAGAATAAGCTCCTACGAGCAGTACTTC

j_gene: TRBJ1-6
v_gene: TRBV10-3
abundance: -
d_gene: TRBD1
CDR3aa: CAISEGRGQPYSPLHF
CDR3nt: TGTGCCATCAGTGAGGGTCGGGGACAGCCCTATTCACCCCTCCACTTT

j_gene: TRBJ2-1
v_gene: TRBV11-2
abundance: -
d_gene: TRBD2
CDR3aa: CASSYTSGGDNEQFF
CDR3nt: TGTGCCAGCAGCTACACTAGCGGGGGCGACAATGAGCAGTTCTTC

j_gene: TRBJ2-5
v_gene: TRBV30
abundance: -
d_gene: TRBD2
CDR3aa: CAWSHGGLAGREQYF
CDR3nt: TGTGCCTGGAGTCATGGGGGACTAGCGGGGAGGGAGCAGTACTTC